Below, one T cell receptor (beta chain) is given with its context. The data originate from a study of blood T cell repertoires in COVID-19. In the authors' workflow: For nucleated cells, counts were estimated from reference gene primer amplification. Generated by immunoSEQ multiplex PCR, the TCRdb table keeps only in-frame clones and is missing some. Clone size and V and J calls were adopted from that table, with D and trimming inferred from the DNA. The sample consists of around 40,000 clones, 75% to 85% of them appearing once. CDR3 length: 17 amino acids. V dropped 5 bases and J dropped 0 bases, with 14 bases sitting between them. CDR1 and CDR2 (germline): SGHTA, FQGNSA.

Sequencing was done on a sample of peripheral blood. The TCR originated in a man aged 70-80 years with acute or convalescent COVID-19. The V and J genes are TRBV7-2 and TRBJ1-6; D might be TRBD1 (5 bases). As DNA, the CDR3 is TGTGCCAGCAGCCCCCCGCGGGGCAGCTCCTATAATTCACCCCTCCACTTT. It translates to CASSPPRGSSYNSPLHF. Full variable domain (remainder filled in from reference TRBV7-2 and TRBJ1-6): GAGVSQSPSNKVTEKGKDVELRCDPISGHTALYWYRQSLGQGLEFLIYFQGNSAPDKSGLPSDRFSAERTGGSVSTLTIQRTQQEDSAVYLCASSPPRGSSYNSPLHFGNGTRLTVT.